The present TCR beta chain was sequenced within a study of T cell clones after liver transplantation. About the study: TCRbeta sequencing after a pre-transplant mixed lymphocyte reaction identified graft-donor-reactive clones, later tracked in post-transplant blood. Apart from three HCV-positive recipients, transplants were for non-autoimmune, non-viral reasons. Study-wide points: A larger donor-reactive than third-party decline suggested partial antigen-specific deletion.

Profiling relied on immunoSEQ multiplex PCR, and the TCRdb table lists in-frame clones only, not all of them. Counted here are some 9,500 clones, about two thirds occurring once; the ten biggest clones make up 20% to 25%. Worth noting for this clone: Antigen unknown.

The receptor was isolated from a human patient who received a liver transplant. Some T cells may be transferred from the graft donor. The material was CD8+ T cells from blood, obtained at the approximately 16-month timepoint.

In nucleotides, the CDR3 is TGTGCCAGCTCACCAGCAGGACCATTCTCTGGAAACACCATATATTTT. Translation: CASSPAGPFSGNTIYF. V usage is TRBV18 and J usage is TRBJ1-3, with D unclear. Germline assignment: CDR1 KGHSH and CDR2 LQKENI. This CDR3 has 16 amino acids. Trimming stripped 2 bases from V and 0 bases from J, with 11 bases between.